The T cell receptor (beta chain) under discussion was sequenced for a study of blood T cell repertoires in COVID-19. Only in-frame clones appear in the TCRdb table, and some are missing; sequencing was by immunoSEQ multiplex PCR. The sample has around 100,000 clones; approximately 88% are singletons. This CDR3 contains 15 residues. The material sequenced was peripheral blood. The sequence was obtained from a woman aged 70-85 years with acute or convalescent COVID-19. V is TRBV21-1 and J is TRBJ2-7; the table's TRBD1 call for D was not verified on the DNA. TRBV21-1 is recorded as a pseudogene. Here the CDR3 reads CASRLTGKNPYEQYF. The CDR3 DNA sequence: TGTGCCAGCAGGTTGACAGGGAAGAACCCCTACGAGCAGTACTTC.